One TCR beta chain is described in this entry. Primers used in a second PCR of about 7 to 12 cycles were a sample-barcoded 5' primer and a J-beta primer mix. Any given sample supplied a minimum of 2.5 million CDR3-containing paired-end reads. TCRdb independently ran MiXCR on the 5' RACE reads; one entry per CDR3 protein. Of 1,500,000 or so distinct CDR3 sequences in the sample, roughly 43% were seen once. Germline CDR1 and CDR2: MNHNS and SASEGT. V lost 4 bases, J lost 5 bases, and 11 bases lay in between. The CDR3 sequence is 13 residues long. Total RNA extraction produced at least 5 micrograms (per sample) for the study. This sample is drawn from a study of blood T cells in healthy people across ages.

The sequence was obtained from a woman aged 18-35 years in good health. The chain carries TRBV6-1 and TRBJ1-2; perhaps TRBD1 as D (5 bases). Specimen: blood. The CDR3 DNA follows: TGTGCCAGCAGTGGCAGGGCCGGGTATGGCTACACCTTC. This sequence encodes CASSGRAGYGYTF.